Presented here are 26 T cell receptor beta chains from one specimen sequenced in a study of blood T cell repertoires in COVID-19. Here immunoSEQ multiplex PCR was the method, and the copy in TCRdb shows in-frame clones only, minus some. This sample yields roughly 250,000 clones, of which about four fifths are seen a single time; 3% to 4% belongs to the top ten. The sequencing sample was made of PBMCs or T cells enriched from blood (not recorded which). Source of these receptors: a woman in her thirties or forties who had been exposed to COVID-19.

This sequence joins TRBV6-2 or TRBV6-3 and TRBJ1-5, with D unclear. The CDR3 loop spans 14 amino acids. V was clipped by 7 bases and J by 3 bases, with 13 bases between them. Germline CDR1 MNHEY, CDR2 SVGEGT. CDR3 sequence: CASTPGRPNQPQHF. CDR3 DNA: TGTGCCAGCACCCCGGGCAGGCCCAATCAGCCCCAGCATTTT.

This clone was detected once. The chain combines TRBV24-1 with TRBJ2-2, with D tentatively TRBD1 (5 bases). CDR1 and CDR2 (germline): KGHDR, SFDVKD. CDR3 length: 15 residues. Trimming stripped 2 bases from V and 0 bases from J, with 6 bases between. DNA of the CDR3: TGTGCCACCAGTGATTCAGGGACGAACACCGGGGAGCTGTTTTTT. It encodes CATSDSGTNTGELFF.

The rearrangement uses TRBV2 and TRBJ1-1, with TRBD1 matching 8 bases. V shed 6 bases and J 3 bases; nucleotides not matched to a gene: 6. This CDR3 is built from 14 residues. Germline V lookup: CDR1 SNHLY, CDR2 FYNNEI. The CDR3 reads CASRQGAGDTEAFF. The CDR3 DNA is TGTGCCAGCAGGCAGGGGGCTGGGGACACTGAAGCTTTCTTT.

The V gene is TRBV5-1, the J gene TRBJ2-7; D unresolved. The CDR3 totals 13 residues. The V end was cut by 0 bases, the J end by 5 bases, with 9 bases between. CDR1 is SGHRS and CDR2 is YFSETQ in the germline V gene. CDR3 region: CASSLEAGHEQYF. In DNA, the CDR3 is TGCGCCAGCAGCTTGGAGGCAGGCCACGAGCAGTACTTC.

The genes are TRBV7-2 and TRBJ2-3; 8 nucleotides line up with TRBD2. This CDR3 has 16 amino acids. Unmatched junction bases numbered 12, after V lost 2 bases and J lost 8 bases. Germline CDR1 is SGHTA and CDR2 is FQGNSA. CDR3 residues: CASSLTWAGGSATQYF. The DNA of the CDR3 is TGTGCCAGCAGCTTAACATGGGCGGGGGGATCTGCTACGCAGTATTTT.

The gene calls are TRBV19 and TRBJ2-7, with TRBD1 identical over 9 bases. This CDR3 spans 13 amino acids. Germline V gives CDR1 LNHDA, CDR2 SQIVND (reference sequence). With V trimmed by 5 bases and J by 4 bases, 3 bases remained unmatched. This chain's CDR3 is CASSLGQGYEQYF. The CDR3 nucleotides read TGTGCCAGTAGTCTGGGACAGGGTTACGAGCAGTACTTC.

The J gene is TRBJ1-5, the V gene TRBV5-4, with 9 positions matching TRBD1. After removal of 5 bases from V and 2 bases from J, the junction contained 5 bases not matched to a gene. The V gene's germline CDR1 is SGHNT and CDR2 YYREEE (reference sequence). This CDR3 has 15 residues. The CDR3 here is CASSLQGAGNQPQHF. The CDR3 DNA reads TGTGCCAGCAGTCTACAGGGGGCAGGCAATCAGCCCCAGCATTTT.

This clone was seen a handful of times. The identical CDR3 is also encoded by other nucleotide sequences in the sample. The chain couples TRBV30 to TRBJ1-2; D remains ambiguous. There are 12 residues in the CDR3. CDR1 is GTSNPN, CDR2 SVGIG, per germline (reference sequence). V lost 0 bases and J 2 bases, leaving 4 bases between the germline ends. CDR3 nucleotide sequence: TGTGCCTGGAGTGTAATAAACTATGGCTACACCTTC. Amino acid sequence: CAWSVINYGYTF. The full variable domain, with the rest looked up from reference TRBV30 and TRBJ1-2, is SQTIHQWPATLVQPVGSPLSLECTVEGTSNPNLYWYRQAAGRGLQLLFYSVGIGQISSEVPQNLSASRPQDRQFILSSKKLLLSDSGFYLCAWSVINYGYTFGSGTRLTVV.

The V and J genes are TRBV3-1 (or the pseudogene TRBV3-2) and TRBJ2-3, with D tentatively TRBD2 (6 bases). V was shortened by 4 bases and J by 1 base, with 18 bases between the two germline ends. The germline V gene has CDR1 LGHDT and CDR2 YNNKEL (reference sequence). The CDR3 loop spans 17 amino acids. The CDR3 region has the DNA TGTGCCAGCAGCCGGTATCGGGACTTGCGGGGCACAGATACGCAGTATTTT. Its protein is CASSRYRDLRGTDTQYF.

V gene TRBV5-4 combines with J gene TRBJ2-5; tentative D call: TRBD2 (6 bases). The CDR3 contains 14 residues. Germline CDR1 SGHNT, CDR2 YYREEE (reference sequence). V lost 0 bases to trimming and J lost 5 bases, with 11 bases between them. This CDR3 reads CASSLGLGGETQYF. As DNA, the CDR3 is TGTGCCAGCAGCTTGGGACTAGGAGGGGAGACCCAGTACTTC.

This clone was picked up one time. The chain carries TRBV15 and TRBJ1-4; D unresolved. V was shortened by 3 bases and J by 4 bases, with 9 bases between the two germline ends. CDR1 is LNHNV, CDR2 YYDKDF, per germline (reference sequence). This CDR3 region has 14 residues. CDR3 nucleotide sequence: TGTGCCACCAGCAGGGCGGGTCTTAATGAAAAACTGTTTTTT. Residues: CATSRAGLNEKLFF.

The CDR3 is CASSYDGSGGYTF. The CDR3 DNA is TGTGCCAGCAGTTATGACGGCTCCGGGGGCTACACCTTC. The chain employs TRBV27 and TRBJ1-2; D ambiguous. The CDR3 totals 13 residues. Germline CDR1 is MNHEY and CDR2 is SMNVEV (reference sequence). The V end was cut by 4 bases, the J end by 8 bases, with 14 bases between.

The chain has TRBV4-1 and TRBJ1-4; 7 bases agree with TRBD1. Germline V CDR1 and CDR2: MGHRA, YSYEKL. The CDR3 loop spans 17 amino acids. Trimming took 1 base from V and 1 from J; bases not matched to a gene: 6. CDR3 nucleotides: TGCGCCAGCAGCCAAGGGGGCAGGGGGAAAACTAATGAAAAACTGTTTTTT. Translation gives CASSQGGRGKTNEKLFF.

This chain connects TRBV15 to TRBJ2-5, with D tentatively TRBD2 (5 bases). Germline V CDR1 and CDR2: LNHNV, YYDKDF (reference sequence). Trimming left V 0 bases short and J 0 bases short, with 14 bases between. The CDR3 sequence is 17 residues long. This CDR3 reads CATSRDNSPGYQETQYF. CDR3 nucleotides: TGTGCCACCAGCAGAGATAACAGCCCGGGGTACCAAGAGACCCAGTACTTC.

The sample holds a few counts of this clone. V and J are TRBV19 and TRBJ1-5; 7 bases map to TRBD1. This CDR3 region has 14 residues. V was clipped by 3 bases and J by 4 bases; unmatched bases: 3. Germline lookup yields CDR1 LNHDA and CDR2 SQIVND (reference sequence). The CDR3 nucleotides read TGTGCCAGTAGTATTGGGACAGAGAATCAGCCCCAGCATTTT. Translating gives CASSIGTENQPQHF.

The CDR3 DNA follows: TGTGCCAGCAGCTTAGTGGCGACACAGCAGTACTTC. Translating gives CASSLVATQQYF. The chain is built from TRBV7-8 and TRBJ2-7; D is ambiguous. The germline CDR1 and CDR2 sequences are SGHVS and FQNEAQ. Trimming took 1 base from V and 8 from J, leaving 9 bases between them. The CDR3 is made up of 12 amino acids.

CDR3 in amino acids: CASSPTGIFSYEQYF. Written as DNA, the CDR3 is TGTGCCAGCAGCCCGACAGGTATTTTCTCCTACGAGCAGTACTTC. The chain couples TRBV7-2 to TRBJ2-7, with TRBD1 as a possible D gene (6 bases). Trimming stripped 5 bases from V and 0 bases from J, with 14 bases between. The CDR3 has 15 amino acids. CDR1 is SGHTA and CDR2 is FQGNSA in the germline V gene.

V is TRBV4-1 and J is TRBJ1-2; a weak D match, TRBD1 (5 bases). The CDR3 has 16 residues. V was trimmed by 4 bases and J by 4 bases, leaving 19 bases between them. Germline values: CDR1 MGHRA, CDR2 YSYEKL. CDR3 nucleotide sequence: TGCGCCAGCAGCCGTAGCCCGGGGGACTTGAGCTATGGCTACACCTTC. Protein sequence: CASSRSPGDLSYGYTF.

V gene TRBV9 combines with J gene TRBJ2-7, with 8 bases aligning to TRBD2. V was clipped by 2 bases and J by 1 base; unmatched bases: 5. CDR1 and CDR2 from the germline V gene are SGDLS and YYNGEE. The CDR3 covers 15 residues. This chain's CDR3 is CASSVSAGESYEQYF. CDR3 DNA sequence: TGTGCCAGCAGCGTCTCAGCGGGGGAATCCTACGAGCAGTACTTC.

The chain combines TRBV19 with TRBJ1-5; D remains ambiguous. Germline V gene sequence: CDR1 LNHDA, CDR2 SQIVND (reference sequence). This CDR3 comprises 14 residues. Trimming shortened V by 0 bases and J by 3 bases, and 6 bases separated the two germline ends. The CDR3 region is CASSIDSFNQPQHF. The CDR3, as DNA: TGTGCCAGTAGTATAGACAGTTTCAATCAGCCCCAGCATTTT.

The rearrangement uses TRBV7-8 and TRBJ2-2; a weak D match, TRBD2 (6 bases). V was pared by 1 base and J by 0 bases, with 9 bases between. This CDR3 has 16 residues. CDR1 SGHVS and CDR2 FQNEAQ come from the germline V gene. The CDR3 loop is CASSLEGGANTGELFF. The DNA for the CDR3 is TGTGCCAGCAGCTTAGAGGGCGGGGCGAACACCGGGGAGCTGTTTTTT.

CDR3 DNA sequence: TGTGCCAGCAGCCAAGATAACAGGGGCTACACCTTC. As protein: CASSQDNRGYTF. The chain recombines TRBV3-1 (or the pseudogene TRBV3-2) with TRBJ1-2, with a tentative D call TRBD1 (5 bases). The V gene lost 0 bases and the J gene lost 8 bases, with 7 bases spanning the gap. The germline V gene has CDR1 LGHDT and CDR2 YNNKEL (reference sequence). This CDR3 is 12 amino acids long.

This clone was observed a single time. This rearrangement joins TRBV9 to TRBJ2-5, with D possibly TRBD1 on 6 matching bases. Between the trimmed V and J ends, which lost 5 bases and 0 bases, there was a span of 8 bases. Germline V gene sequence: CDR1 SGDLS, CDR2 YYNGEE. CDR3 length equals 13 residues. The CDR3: CASRGQNQETQYF. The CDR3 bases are TGTGCCAGCAGGGGACAAAACCAAGAGACCCAGTACTTC.

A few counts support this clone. The DNA of the CDR3 is TGTGCCAGCAGCTCTACGGGTGGGGGGTATAGCAATCAGCCCCAGCATTTT. It specifies CASSSTGGGYSNQPQHF. The chain is built from TRBV7-8 and TRBJ1-5; D perhaps matches TRBD1 (5 bases). Germline V CDR1 and CDR2: SGHVS, FQNEAQ. V lost 4 bases and J 0 bases, leaving 16 bases between the germline ends. The CDR3 has 17 residues.

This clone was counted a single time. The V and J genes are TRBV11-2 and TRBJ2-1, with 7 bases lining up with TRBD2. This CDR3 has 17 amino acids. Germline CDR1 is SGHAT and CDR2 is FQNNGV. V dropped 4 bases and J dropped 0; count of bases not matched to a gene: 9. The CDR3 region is CASSSRPTSTSYNEQFF. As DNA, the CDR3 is TGTGCCAGCAGCTCCCGACCGACTAGCACCTCCTACAATGAGCAGTTCTTC. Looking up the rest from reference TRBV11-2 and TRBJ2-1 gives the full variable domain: EAGVAQSPRYKIIEKRQSVAFWCNPISGHATLYWYQQILGQGPKLLIQFQNNGVVDDSQLPKDRFSAERLKGVDSTLKIQPAKLEDSAVYLCASSSRPTSTSYNEQFFGPGTRLTVL.

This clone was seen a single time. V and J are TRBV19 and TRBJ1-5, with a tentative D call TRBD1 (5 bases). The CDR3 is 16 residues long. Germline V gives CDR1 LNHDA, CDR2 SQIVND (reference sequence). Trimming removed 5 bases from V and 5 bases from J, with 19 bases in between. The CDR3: CASSLPSRGVHQPQHF. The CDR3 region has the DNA TGTGCCAGTAGTCTCCCAAGTCGGGGGGTGCATCAGCCCCAGCATTTT. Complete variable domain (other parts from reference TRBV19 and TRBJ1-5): DGGITQSPKYLFRKEGQNVTLSCEQNLNHDAMYWYRQDPGQGLRLIYYSQIVNDFQKGDIAEGYSVSREKKESFPLTVTSAQKNPTAFYLCASSLPSRGVHQPQHFGDGTRLSIL.